This record looks at one T cell receptor beta chain sequence and its context. The data belong to a study of control samples from healthy donors and cancer patients. Using immunoSEQ multiplex PCR, the repertoire was profiled, and TCRdb retains in-frame clones only, with some absent. The sample consists of fewer than 40,000 clones, approximately 94% of them appearing once. The clonotype comes from a man aged 35-49 years with colorectal cancer. Sequencing used PBMCs.

CDR3 in amino acids: CASSPPGTRSNQPQHF. CDR3 DNA: TGTGCCAGTAGTCCGCCGGGGACGAGGAGCAATCAGCCCCAGCATTTT. The chain couples TRBV19 to TRBJ1-5, with D maybe TRBD1 (5 bases). V lost 5 bases and J 1 base, leaving 15 bases between the germline ends. CDR1 LNHDA and CDR2 SQIVND come from the germline V gene (reference sequence). There are 16 residues in the CDR3.